This TCR beta chain stems from a study of metastatic and nonmetastatic thyroid tumors (dated by TCRdb to the early 2020s). Context from the whole study: For patients with malignant and with benign thyroid disease, the researchers compared repertoires between peripheral blood samples and tumor or nodule tissue samples.

From cysteine to phenylalanine, the CDR3 is 11 amino acids long. Of all the DNA, just the CDR3 is kept, 33 bases in frame from base 1. V drops 2 bases and J drops 6 bases, leaving 3 bases in between. The germline V gene (reference sequence) specifies SEHNR as CDR1 and FQNEAQ as CDR2. This clone was observed a few times. Its recognized antigen is unknown. Qualities for individual bases were not recorded, and no much larger clone is one base off. The library was generated by PCR. TCRdb names Illumina HiSeq 4000 as the instrument used. The TCR beta-chain CDR3 region of each patient was profiled by high-throughput sequencing. For the original study's pipeline: The researchers built a classifier to tell apart papillary thyroid cancer patients with distant metastasis, based on CDR3 differences among clinicopathological groups. To measure repertoire diversity the researchers used the Shannon index, while the Morisita-Horn index served to gauge how similar the tumor and blood repertoires were. TCRdb handled the public reads itself, with Q25 trimming in fastp and clone calling in MiXCR, and kept productive beta chains. The V and J calls were determined by TCRdb, not by the authors. The sample has roughly 59,000 clones on record, about 17% of them singletons. Together, the top ten hold over 8.5% of the sample.

Overall study outcomes, separate from this receptor: TCR beta diversity was reported as significantly higher in malignant tumors than in benign nodules, in both blood and tumor samples.

No treatment had been received by any patient before thyroid surgery. Using T-cell receptor beta sequencing, the researchers looked back retrospectively at clinical samples from patients, gathered between about 2011 and 2019. The chain couples TRBV7-9 to TRBJ2-3; the D segment cannot be called with confidence. The source of this sequence is a male donor with papillary thyroid cancer or a benign thyroid nodule (not recorded which). Some clones in this sample may be carry-over from other donors' samples. The sequencing input was blood. In nucleotides, the sequence is TGTGCCAGCAGCTTATACGATACGCAGTATTTT. Translated, this is CASSLYDTQYF.